The 32 T cell receptor beta chains reported below all come from one sample, sequenced in a study of OX40 agonist ivuxolimab in advanced cancers. Clones were sequenced by immunoSEQ multiplex PCR, and TCRdb holds only the in-frame ones, with some missing. The data contain 52,000 or so clones, nearly 90% of them singletons. The starting material was CD4+ or CD8+ T cells sorted from blood, obtained in a trial of the OX40 agonist ivuxolimab. These receptors were collected from an adult with an advanced solid tumor such as melanoma, head and neck, liver or kidney cancer.

The chain employs TRBV6-1 and TRBJ2-1; 8 bases align to TRBD2. The V gene's germline CDR1 is MNHNS and CDR2 SASEGT. The CDR3 contains 15 residues. V gave up 6 bases and J gave up 0 bases; unmatched junction bases: 4. The CDR3 sequence is CASRSGSLSYNEQFF. CDR3 coding DNA: TGTGCCAGCAGGAGCGGGAGTCTCTCCTACAATGAGCAGTTCTTC.

CDR3 bases: TGTGCCAGCAGCCGGGGACTAGCGGGGGTCCGGTACAATGAGCAGTTCTTC. It is translated as CASSRGLAGVRYNEQFF. The genes are TRBV7-8 and TRBJ2-1, with TRBD2 matching 14 bases. CDR3 size: 17 residues. Germline V gene sequence: CDR1 SGHVS, CDR2 FQNEAQ. J lost 4 bases, V lost 5 bases, and 7 bases had no gene match.

This chain connects TRBV10-1 to TRBJ1-2; 7 bases are shared with TRBD1. CDR1 and CDR2 (germline): WNHNN, SYGVQD (reference sequence). CDR3 length equals 13 residues. J gave up 3 bases and V 5 bases, and 3 bases lay outside the gene matches. CDR3 protein: CASSSGTDYGYTF. CDR3 DNA: TGCGCCAGCAGTTCCGGGACAGACTATGGCTACACCTTC.

The rearrangement joins TRBV5-1 to TRBJ2-7, with D hard to call. The CDR3 has 11 residues. CDR1 and CDR2 (germline): SGHRS, YFSETQ. Trimming removed 4 bases from V and 1 base from J, with 3 bases in between. The CDR3 spells CASSESYEQYF. The CDR3 bases are TGCGCCAGCAGCGAATCCTACGAGCAGTACTTC. The full variable domain, completed using reference TRBV5-1 and TRBJ2-7, is KAGVTQTPRYLIKTRGQQVTLSCSPISGHRSVSWYQQTPGQGLQFLFEYFSETQRNKGNFPGRFSGRQFSNSRSEMNVSTLELGDSALYLCASSESYEQYFGPGTRLTVT.

The chain uses TRBV19 and TRBJ2-7; 9 bases agree with TRBD1. Trimming removed 1 base from V and 6 bases from J; junction bases left unmatched: 7. The CDR3 has 15 amino acids. Looked up from germline, CDR1 is LNHDA and CDR2 is SQIVND (reference sequence). This CDR3 reads CASSIGGTGQVEQYF. The CDR3 bases are TGTGCCAGTAGTATAGGTGGGACAGGGCAAGTCGAGCAGTACTTC.

This clone turned up a few times. The chain uses TRBV5-5 and TRBJ2-2; no firm D call. CDR1 is SGHKS and CDR2 is YYEKEE in the germline V gene (reference sequence). Trimming stripped 1 base from V and 7 bases from J, with 8 bases between. The length of the CDR3 is 13 residues. The CDR3 protein is CASSLRFFGELFF. CDR3 nucleotides: TGTGCCAGCAGCTTGCGGTTCTTCGGGGAGCTGTTTTTT.

The J gene is TRBJ2-1, the V gene TRBV9; 10 nucleotides match TRBD2. The germline CDR1 and CDR2 sequences are SGDLS and YYNGEE. V lost 3 bases and J lost 5; bases outside the gene matches: 5. This CDR3 is built from 15 residues. The CDR3 nucleotides read TGTGCCAGCAGCGCGCGGACTAGCGGACACAATGAGCAGTTCTTC. This codes for CASSARTSGHNEQFF.

This sequence joins TRBV10-2 and TRBJ2-7, with a possible D match to TRBD1 (6 bases). The germline gives CDR1 WSHSY, CDR2 SAAADI. Trimming left V 6 bases short and J 2 bases short, with 11 bases between. CDR3 length: 13 residues. The CDR3 nucleotides read TGCGCCAGCAGGGGGACACAAACCTACGAGCAGTACTTC. Protein: CASRGTQTYEQYF.

This chain joins TRBV6-5 and TRBJ1-3; no reliable D call. The CDR3 covers 14 residues. Germline V gene lookup returns CDR1 MNHEY and CDR2 SVGAGI. Trimming took off 2 bases at V and 1 base at J, with 6 bases between the two ends. This chain's CDR3 is CASSYGGSGNTIYF. CDR3 nucleotides: TGTGCCAGCAGTTACGGAGGTTCTGGAAACACCATATATTTT.

V is TRBV10-3 and J is TRBJ1-3, with D perhaps matching TRBD1 (6 bases). Per the germline V gene, CDR1 is ENHRY and CDR2 is SYGVKD. This CDR3 is 16 amino acids long. With 0 bases removed from V and 4 bases from J, the gap between germline ends came to 13 bases. CDR3 residues: CAISESGWGRGNTIYF. The CDR3 region has the DNA TGTGCCATCAGTGAGTCCGGATGGGGGCGGGGAAACACCATATATTTT.

V gene TRBV5-1 combines with J gene TRBJ2-3, with no clear D. Trimming removed 3 bases at V and 5 bases at J, with 7 bases between. Germline V gene data show CDR1 as SGHRS and CDR2 as YFSETQ. The CDR3 sequence is 12 residues long. The CDR3 here is CASSSTQDTQYF. CDR3 nucleotide sequence: TGCGCCAGCAGCTCTACACAAGATACGCAGTATTTT.

V gene TRBV6-5 combines with J gene TRBJ1-5, with D unresolved. This CDR3 has 15 residues. Between the trimmed V and J ends, which lost 8 bases and 0 bases, there was a span of 14 bases. From germline, CDR1 is MNHEY and CDR2 SVGAGI. The CDR3 nucleotides are TGTGCCAGCGCCAAACAGCCTTATAGCAATCAGCCCCAGCATTTT. Residues: CASAKQPYSNQPQHF.

Within the sample, this clone is medium-sized (0.01 to 0.1%). CDR3 sequence (DNA): TGTGCCTGGACCCCGTCAGGGGAAAAACTGTTTTTT. This sequence encodes CAWTPSGEKLFF. The V and J genes are TRBV30 and TRBJ1-4; D is possibly TRBD1 (5 bases). This CDR3 has 12 amino acids. Per germline, CDR1 GTSNPN and CDR2 SVGIG (reference sequence). The V and J ends lost 4 bases and 8 bases respectively, with 11 bases between them.

This clone was counted a few times. This chain links TRBV30 with TRBJ2-5; D remains ambiguous. CDR3 length equals 14 residues. From germline, CDR1 is GTSNPN and CDR2 SVGIG (reference sequence). Trimming pared 2 bases from V and 4 bases from J, leaving 14 bases between. The CDR3 DNA is TGTGCCTGGAGTATCGGTCAGACCAGAGAGACCCAGTACTTC. Translation gives CAWSIGQTRETQYF.

This clone was seen a single time. This chain connects TRBV11-2 to TRBJ2-3; 8 bases agree with TRBD1. Germline V gene lookup returns CDR1 SGHAT and CDR2 FQNNGV. Trimming took 2 bases from V and 0 from J; bases not matched to a gene: 7. CDR3 length: 17 residues. The CDR3 spells CASSLSPGGPSTDTQYF. Written as DNA, the CDR3 is TGTGCCAGCAGCTTATCGCCAGGGGGCCCTAGCACAGATACGCAGTATTTT.

The genes are TRBV5-6 and TRBJ2-7, with D unresolved. The CDR3 consists of 12 residues. With 5 bases removed from V and 3 bases from J, the gap between germline ends came to 9 bases. Germline V CDR1 and CDR2: SGHDT, YYEEEE. CDR3 DNA sequence: TGTGCCAGCAGTTCGACAATCTACGAGCAGTACTTC. Its protein product is CASSSTIYEQYF.

This chain joins TRBV27 and TRBJ2-3, with D perhaps matching TRBD1 (5 bases). The CDR3 loop spans 14 amino acids. Germline loops: CDR1 MNHEY, CDR2 SMNVEV (reference sequence). Trimming cost V 4 bases and J 2 bases, with 10 bases left between them. The CDR3 is CASSSNRYTDTQYF. Written as DNA, the CDR3 is TGTGCCAGCAGTTCGAACAGGTACACAGATACGCAGTATTTT.

This chain uses TRBV30 with TRBJ1-3, with a weak D call TRBD1 (5 bases). The CDR3 spans 15 residues. CDR1 and CDR2 (germline): GTSNPN, SVGIG (reference sequence). V dropped 2 bases and J dropped 4 bases, with 15 bases sitting between them. Written as DNA, the CDR3 is TGTGCCTGGAGTAAAACCAGGGCAGGAGGAAACACCATATATTTT. Amino acids: CAWSKTRAGGNTIYF. The full variable domain, in which reference TRBV30 and TRBJ1-3 provide the parts outside the CDR3, is SQTIHQWPATLVQPVGSPLSLECTVEGTSNPNLYWYRQAAGRGLQLLFYSVGIGQISSEVPQNLSASRPQDRQFILSSKKLLLSDSGFYLCAWSKTRAGGNTIYFGEGSWLTVV.

The J gene is TRBJ1-6, the V gene TRBV6-1; D call uncertain. V was shortened by 4 bases and J by 10 bases, with 14 bases between the two germline ends. The CDR3 loop spans 14 amino acids. Per the germline V gene, CDR1 is MNHNS and CDR2 is SASEGT. The DNA for the CDR3 is TGTGCCAGCAGTGCCGGCCCTTACGGATCACCCCTCCACTTT. Protein sequence: CASSAGPYGSPLHF.

The chain is built from TRBV9 and TRBJ1-1; D may be TRBD1 (5 bases). Trimming shortened V by 2 bases and J by 4 bases, and 18 bases separated the two germline ends. The CDR3 totals 16 residues. Germline CDR1 is SGDLS and CDR2 is YYNGEE. In DNA form, the CDR3 reads TGTGCCAGCAGCGTCCGGGACTCTCGCGGGGGCACTGAAGCTTTCTTT. Translation: CASSVRDSRGGTEAFF.

The genes are TRBV30 and TRBJ2-5, with 7 bases fitting TRBD2. Germline CDR1 is GTSNPN and CDR2 is SVGIG (reference sequence). Germline trimming cut 2 bases from V and 2 bases from J; bases unmatched to any gene: 5. The CDR3 contains 14 residues. The CDR3 loop reads CAWSSSGTQETQYF. DNA of the CDR3: TGTGCCTGGAGTTCTAGCGGAACACAAGAGACCCAGTACTTC.

This chain connects TRBV5-1 to TRBJ1-2, with 10 bases fitting TRBD1. Germline CDR1 reads SGHRS; CDR2 reads YFSETQ. Trimming took 4 bases from V and 7 from J; bases not matched to a gene: 4. The length of the CDR3 is 13 residues. CDR3 sequence (DNA): TGCGCCAGCAGCGGGACAGGGGTTCGTGGCTACACCTTC. Translated: CASSGTGVRGYTF.

The chain combines TRBV2 with TRBJ2-5; D not certain. The CDR3 is 11 residues long. Germline V gives CDR1 SNHLY, CDR2 FYNNEI. V gave up 6 bases and J gave up 5 bases, with 7 bases separating them. The CDR3 here is CASRVPETQYF. The CDR3 DNA follows: TGTGCCAGCAGAGTACCCGAGACCCAGTACTTC.

The genes are TRBV10-3 and TRBJ1-4; a possible D gene is TRBD1 (5 bases). The CDR3 consists of 12 residues. From germline, CDR1 is ENHRY and CDR2 SYGVKD. Between the trimmed V and J ends, which lost 5 bases and 8 bases, there was a span of 9 bases. The DNA of the CDR3 is TGTGCCATCAGTCAAACAGGAGAAAAACTGTTTTTT. It is translated as CAISQTGEKLFF.

This clone was seen only once. V gene TRBV5-5 combines with J gene TRBJ1-1; no clear D gene. Germline CDR1 and CDR2: SGHKS and YYEKEE (reference sequence). The CDR3 runs to 13 residues. The V end was cut by 5 bases, the J end by 1 base, with 9 bases between. The CDR3: CASSFQRNTEAFF. DNA of the CDR3: TGTGCCAGCAGTTTCCAGAGGAACACTGAAGCTTTCTTT.

This chain connects TRBV2 to TRBJ1-5; TRBD1 is a possible D gene (5 bases). CDR1 and CDR2 (germline): SNHLY, FYNNEI. Trimming cost V 6 bases and J 7 bases, with 13 bases left between them. The CDR3 has 13 residues. CDR3 nucleotides: TGTGCCAGCAGCCCCAACAGGCGCCAGCCCCAGCATTTT. Residues: CASSPNRRQPQHF.

The rearrangement uses TRBV29-1 and TRBJ2-7; 9 bases align to TRBD1. With V trimmed by 6 bases and J by 4 bases, 10 bases remained unmatched. The CDR3 totals 14 residues. CDR1 and CDR2 (germline): SQVTM, ANQGSEA. The CDR3 region is CSVDPGTGSYEQYF. CDR3 sequence (DNA): TGCAGCGTGGACCCCGGGACAGGGTCGTACGAGCAGTACTTC.

The chain couples TRBV30 to TRBJ2-1, with TRBD2 identical over 11 bases. The CDR3 is 13 residues long. The junction had 3 bases not matched to a gene; V was cut back by 5 bases and J by 6 bases. The germline gives CDR1 GTSNPN, CDR2 SVGIG (reference sequence). CDR3 loop: CAWGLAGTNEQFF. The CDR3 coding sequence is TGTGCCTGGGGACTAGCGGGTACCAATGAGCAGTTCTTC.

The chain employs TRBV7-9 and TRBJ2-7; 9 positions agree with TRBD1. Germline-derived CDR1 and CDR2 are SEHNR and FQNEAQ (reference sequence). Unmatched junction bases numbered 9, after V lost 5 bases and J lost 4 bases. This CDR3 spans 15 amino acids. The CDR3, as DNA: TGTGCCAGCAGCCGGGACAGGGTAGTGGGGTACGAGCAGTACTTC. It specifies CASSRDRVVGYEQYF.

V usage is TRBV12-1 and J usage is TRBJ1-2; the table's D call, TRBD1, was not checked against the DNA. TRBV12-1 is labeled a pseudogene. CDR3 length: 15 residues. Here the CDR3 DNA reads TGTGCCAGCAGTTCCGGAGATGACAGGACTTATGGCTACACCTTC. Protein product: CASSSGDDRTYGYTF.

The J gene is TRBJ1-1, the V gene TRBV6-1, with TRBD1 identical over 8 bases. CDR1 and CDR2 (germline): MNHNS, SASEGT. The CDR3 loop spans 13 amino acids. V gave up 5 bases and J gave up 10 bases; unmatched junction bases: 9. CDR3 amino acids: CASSLGDQGAAFF. The CDR3 DNA follows: TGTGCCAGCAGTTTGGGGGACCAGGGGGCAGCTTTCTTT.

This chain connects TRBV10-3 to TRBJ2-7; D might be TRBD1 (6 bases). The CDR3 has 14 residues. Trimming left V 4 bases short and J 10 bases short, with 20 bases between. CDR1 is ENHRY, CDR2 SYGVKD, per germline. The CDR3 loop is CAISVGDMGLRQYF. CDR3 nucleotides: TGTGCCATCAGTGTGGGGGACATGGGGCTTCGACAGTACTTC.